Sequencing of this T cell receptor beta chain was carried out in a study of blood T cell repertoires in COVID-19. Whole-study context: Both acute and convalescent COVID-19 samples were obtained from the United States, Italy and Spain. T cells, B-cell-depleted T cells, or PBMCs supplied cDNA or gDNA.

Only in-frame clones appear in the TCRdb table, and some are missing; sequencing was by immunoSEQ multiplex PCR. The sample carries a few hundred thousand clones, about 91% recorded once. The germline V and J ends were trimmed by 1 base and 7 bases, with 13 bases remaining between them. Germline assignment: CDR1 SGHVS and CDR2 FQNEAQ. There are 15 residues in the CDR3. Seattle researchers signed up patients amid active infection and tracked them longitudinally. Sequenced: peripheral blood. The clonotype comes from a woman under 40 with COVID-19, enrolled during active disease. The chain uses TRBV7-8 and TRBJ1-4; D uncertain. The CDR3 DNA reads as TGTGCCAGCAGCTTAGGGGGAGGGCCGGGTGAAAAACTGTTTTTT. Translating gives CASSLGGGPGEKLFF.